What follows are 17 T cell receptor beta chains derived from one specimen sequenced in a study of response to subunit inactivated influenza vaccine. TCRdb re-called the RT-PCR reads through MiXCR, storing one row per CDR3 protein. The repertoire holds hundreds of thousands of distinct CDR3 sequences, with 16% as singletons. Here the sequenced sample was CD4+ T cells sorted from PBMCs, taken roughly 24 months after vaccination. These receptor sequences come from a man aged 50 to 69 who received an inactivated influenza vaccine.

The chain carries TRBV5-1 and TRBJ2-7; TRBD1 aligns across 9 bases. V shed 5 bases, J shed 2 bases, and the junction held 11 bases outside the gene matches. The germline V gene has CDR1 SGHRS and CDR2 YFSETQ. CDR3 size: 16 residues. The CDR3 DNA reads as TGCGCCAGCAGTAGGGGAACAGGGGGCCTCACCTACGAGCAGTACTTC. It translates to CASSRGTGGLTYEQYF.

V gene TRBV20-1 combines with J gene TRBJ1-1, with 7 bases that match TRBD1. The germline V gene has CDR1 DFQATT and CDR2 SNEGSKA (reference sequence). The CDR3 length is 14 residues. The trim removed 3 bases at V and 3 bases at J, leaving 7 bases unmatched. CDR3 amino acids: CSASQGGGYTEAFF. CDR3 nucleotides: TGCAGTGCTAGTCAGGGGGGGGGGTACACTGAAGCTTTCTTT.

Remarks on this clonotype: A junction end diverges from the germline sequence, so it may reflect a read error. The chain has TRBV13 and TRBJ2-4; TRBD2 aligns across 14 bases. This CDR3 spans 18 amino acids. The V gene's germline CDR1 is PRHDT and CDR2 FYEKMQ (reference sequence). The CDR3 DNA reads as TGTGTCAGCAGCACGGGACTAGCGGGGGACCTAGCCAAAAACATTCAGTACTTC. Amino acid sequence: CVSSTGLAGDLAKNIQYF.

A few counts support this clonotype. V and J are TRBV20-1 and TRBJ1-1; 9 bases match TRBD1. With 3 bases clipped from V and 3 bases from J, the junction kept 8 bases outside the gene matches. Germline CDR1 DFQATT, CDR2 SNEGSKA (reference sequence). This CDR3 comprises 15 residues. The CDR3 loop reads CSARIHDRGYTEAFF. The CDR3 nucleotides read TGCAGTGCTAGGATTCACGACAGGGGGTACACTGAAGCTTTCTTT.

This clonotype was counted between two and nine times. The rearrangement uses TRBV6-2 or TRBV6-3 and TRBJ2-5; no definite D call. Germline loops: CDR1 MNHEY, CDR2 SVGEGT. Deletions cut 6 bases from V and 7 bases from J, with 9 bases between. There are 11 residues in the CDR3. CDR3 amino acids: CASRAGVTQYF. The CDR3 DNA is TGTGCCAGCAGGGCTGGGGTGACCCAGTACTTC.

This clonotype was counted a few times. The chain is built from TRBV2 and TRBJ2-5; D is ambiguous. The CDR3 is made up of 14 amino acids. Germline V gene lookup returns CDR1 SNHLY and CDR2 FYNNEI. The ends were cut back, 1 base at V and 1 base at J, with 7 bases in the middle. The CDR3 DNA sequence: TGTGCCAGCAGTGAAGACCGGACCCAAGAGACCCAGTACTTC. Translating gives CASSEDRTQETQYF.

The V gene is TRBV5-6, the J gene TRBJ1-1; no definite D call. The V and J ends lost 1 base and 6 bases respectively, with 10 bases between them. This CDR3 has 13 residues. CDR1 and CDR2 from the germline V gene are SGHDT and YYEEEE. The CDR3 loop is CASSLKLLSEAFF. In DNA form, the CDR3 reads TGTGCCAGCAGCTTGAAACTTTTGTCTGAAGCTTTCTTT.

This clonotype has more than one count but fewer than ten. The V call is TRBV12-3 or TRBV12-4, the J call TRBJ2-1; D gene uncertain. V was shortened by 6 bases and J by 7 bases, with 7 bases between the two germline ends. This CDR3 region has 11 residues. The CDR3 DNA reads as TGTGCCAGCAGGAGCCGTAATGAGCAGTTCTTC. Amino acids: CASRSRNEQFF.

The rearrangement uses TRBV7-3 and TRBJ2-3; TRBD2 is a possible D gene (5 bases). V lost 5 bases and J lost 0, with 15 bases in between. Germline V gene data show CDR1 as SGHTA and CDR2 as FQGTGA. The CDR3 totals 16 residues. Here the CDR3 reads CASSPRGSASTDTQYF. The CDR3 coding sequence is TGTGCCAGCAGCCCTCGCGGTAGCGCGAGCACAGATACGCAGTATTTT.

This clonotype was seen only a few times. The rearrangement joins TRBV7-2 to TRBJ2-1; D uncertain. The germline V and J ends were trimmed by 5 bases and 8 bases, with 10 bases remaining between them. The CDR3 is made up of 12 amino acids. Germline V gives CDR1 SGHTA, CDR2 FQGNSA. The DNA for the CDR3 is TGTGCCAGCAGCGCCGTGGGGTATGAGCAGTTCTTC. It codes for CASSAVGYEQFF. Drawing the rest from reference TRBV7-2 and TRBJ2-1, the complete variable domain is GAGVSQSPSNKVTEKGKDVELRCDPISGHTALYWYRQSLGQGLEFLIYFQGNSAPDKSGLPSDRFSAERTGGSVSTLTIQRTQQEDSAVYLCASSAVGYEQFFGPGTRLTVL.

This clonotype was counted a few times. CDR3 in DNA: TGTGCCAGCAGTTACACGGGGGGATCGGAATCACCCCTCCACTTT. Protein product: CASSYTGGSESPLHF. This sequence joins TRBV6-2 or TRBV6-3 and TRBJ1-6; D perhaps matches TRBD1 (5 bases). This CDR3 contains 15 residues. CDR1 is MNHEY, CDR2 SVGEGT, per germline. The V and J ends lost 2 bases and 10 bases respectively, with 15 bases between them.

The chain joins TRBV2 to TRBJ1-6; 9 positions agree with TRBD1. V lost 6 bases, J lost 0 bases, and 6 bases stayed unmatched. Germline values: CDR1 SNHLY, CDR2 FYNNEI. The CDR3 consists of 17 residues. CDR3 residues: CASRMGQGGSYNSPLHF. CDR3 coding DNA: TGTGCCAGCAGGATGGGACAGGGTGGCTCCTATAATTCACCCCTCCACTTT. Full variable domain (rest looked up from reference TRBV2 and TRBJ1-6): EPEVTQTPSHQVTQMGQEVILRCVPISNHLYFYWYRQILGQKVEFLVSFYNNEISEKSEIFDDQFSVERPDGSNFTLKIRSTKLEDSAMYFCASRMGQGGSYNSPLHFGNGTRLTVT.

The CDR3 region is CASSIRVKTGDTQYF. The CDR3 coding sequence is TGCGCCAGCAGTATCCGAGTCAAGACAGGGGATACGCAGTATTTT. V and J are TRBV10-2 and TRBJ2-3; 7 positions match TRBD1. Germline-derived CDR1 and CDR2 are WSHSY and SAAADI. The CDR3 runs 15 residues. Losses at the gene ends were 5 bases for V and 6 bases for J; bases not matched to a gene: 11.

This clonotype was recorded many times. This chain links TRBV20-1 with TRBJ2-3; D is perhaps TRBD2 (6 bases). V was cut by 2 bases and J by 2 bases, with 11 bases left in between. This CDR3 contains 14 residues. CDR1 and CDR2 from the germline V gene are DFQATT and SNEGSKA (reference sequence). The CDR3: CSARRDLNTDTQYF. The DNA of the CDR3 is TGCAGTGCTAGACGGGACTTGAACACAGATACGCAGTATTTT.

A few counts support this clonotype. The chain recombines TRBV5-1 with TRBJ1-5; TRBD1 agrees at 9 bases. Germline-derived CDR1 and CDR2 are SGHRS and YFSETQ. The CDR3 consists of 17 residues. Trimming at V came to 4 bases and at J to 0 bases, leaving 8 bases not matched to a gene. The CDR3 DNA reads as TGCGCCAGCAGCCGCCTCCCGGGACAGGGTAGCAATCAGCCCCAGCATTTT. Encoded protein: CASSRLPGQGSNQPQHF.

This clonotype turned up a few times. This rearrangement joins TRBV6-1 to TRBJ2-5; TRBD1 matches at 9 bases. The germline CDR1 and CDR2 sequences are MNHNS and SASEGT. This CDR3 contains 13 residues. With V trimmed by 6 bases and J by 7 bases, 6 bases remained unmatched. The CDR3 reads CASSRDRVGTQYF. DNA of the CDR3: TGTGCCAGCAGCAGGGACAGGGTCGGGACCCAGTACTTC.

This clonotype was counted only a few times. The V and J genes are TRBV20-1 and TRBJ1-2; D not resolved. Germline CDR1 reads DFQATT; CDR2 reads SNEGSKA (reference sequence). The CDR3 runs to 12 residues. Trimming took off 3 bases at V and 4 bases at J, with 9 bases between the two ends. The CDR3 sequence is CSASPVGYGYTF. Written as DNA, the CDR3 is TGCAGTGCTAGTCCTGTGGGCTATGGCTACACCTTC.